The 25 T cell receptor beta chains listed next were all sequenced from one sample in a study of T-cell memory formation after mild COVID-19. TCRdb re-called the 5' RACE reads through MiXCR, storing one row per CDR3 protein. The profile shows fewer than 650,000 distinct CDR3 sequences, around a sixth of them singletons. The source material was PBMCs or a T cell subset sorted from them (not recorded which). Receptors originate from an adult woman who had mild COVID-19 (a few samples of this study predate the infection). Cell type and time point are not known.

The rearrangement joins TRBV5-4 to TRBJ1-2; D uncertain. The CDR3 has 12 residues. The V end lost 0 bases, the J end lost 5 bases, and 5 bases lay between the germline ends. From germline, CDR1 is SGHNT and CDR2 YYREEE (reference sequence). CDR3: CASSLEEYGYTF. CDR3 nucleotides: TGTGCCAGCAGCTTGGAGGAATATGGCTACACCTTC.

In this sample, this clonotype turned up a few times. V usage is TRBV10-3 and J usage is TRBJ1-5; 9 bases are shared with TRBD1. V trimming: 7 bases; J trimming: 0 bases; junction bases outside the gene matches: 4. CDR3 length: 15 residues. CDR1 and CDR2 (germline): ENHRY, SYGVKD. Written as DNA, the CDR3 is TGTGCCATCAAAAGGACAGGGGATAGCAATCAGCCCCAGCATTTT. Its protein product is CAIKRTGDSNQPQHF.

This clonotype was picked up a small number of times. The genes are TRBV27 and TRBJ2-7, with D possibly TRBD2 on 5 matching bases. Germline loops: CDR1 MNHEY, CDR2 SMNVEV (reference sequence). The CDR3 has 14 amino acids. Trimming removed 3 bases at V and 7 bases at J, with 16 bases between. As DNA, the CDR3 is TGTGCCAGCAGTTTGGAAGACCGCCGCGGGGAGCAGTACTTC. Its translation is CASSLEDRRGEQYF.

The chain is built from TRBV27 and TRBJ2-7; unclear D gene. Looked up from germline, CDR1 is MNHEY and CDR2 is SMNVEV (reference sequence). V lost 6 bases and J 4 bases, leaving 16 bases between the germline ends. CDR3 length: 14 amino acids. The CDR3 region is CASRKAGSSYEQYF. CDR3 bases: TGTGCCAGCAGAAAGGCAGGTTCTTCTTACGAGCAGTACTTC.

The rearrangement uses TRBV20-1 and TRBJ2-3; 9 bases fit TRBD1. The CDR3 loop spans 16 amino acids. In germline, CDR1 is DFQATT, CDR2 SNEGSKA (reference sequence). V trimming: 6 bases; J trimming: 3 bases; junction bases outside the gene matches: 13. The CDR3 reads CSAKLPTGGTTDTQYF. CDR3 nucleotide sequence: TGCAGTGCGAAGCTACCGACAGGGGGTACGACAGATACGCAGTATTTT.

This clonotype was seen more than once but under ten times. This chain uses TRBV7-9 with TRBJ1-2, with TRBD1 matching over 9 bases. This CDR3 contains 16 residues. V lost 5 bases, J lost 0 bases, and 7 bases stayed unmatched. In germline, CDR1 is SEHNR, CDR2 FQNEAQ (reference sequence). CDR3 in amino acids: CASSTRDRETNYGYTF. Here the CDR3 DNA reads TGTGCCAGCAGCACGAGGGACAGGGAGACTAACTATGGCTACACCTTC.

This clonotype showed up just a few times. The V gene is TRBV18, the J gene TRBJ1-2; unclear D gene. The V and J ends lost 6 bases and 6 bases respectively, with 14 bases between them. The CDR3 is made up of 13 amino acids. Germline assignment: CDR1 KGHSH and CDR2 LQKENI. This CDR3 reads CASSLGELDGYTF. CDR3 in DNA: TGTGCCAGCTCTCTCGGGGAATTGGATGGCTACACCTTC.

This clonotype was seen more than once but under ten times. Written as DNA, the CDR3 is TGCAGTGCTAGATTACAGGACACTGAAGCTTTCTTT. Protein product: CSARLQDTEAFF. The chain is built from TRBV20-1 and TRBJ1-1; a weak D match, TRBD1 (5 bases). The germline gives CDR1 DFQATT, CDR2 SNEGSKA (reference sequence). This CDR3 contains 12 residues. Trimming took 2 bases from V and 3 from J, leaving 7 bases between them.

This clonotype was seen only a few times. The chain has TRBV5-6 and TRBJ1-5; 7 nucleotides match TRBD1. The length of the CDR3 is 15 residues. Trimming took 4 bases from V and 2 from J; bases not matched to a gene: 6. Germline-derived CDR1 and CDR2 are SGHDT and YYEEEE. Written as DNA, the CDR3 is TGTGCCAGCAGCCGACATACAGGGGGCAATCAGCCCCAGCATTTT. This translates into CASSRHTGGNQPQHF.

This clonotype was recorded at least ten times. The V call is TRBV7-9, the J call TRBJ2-3, with D uncertain. V lost 5 bases, J lost 6 bases, and 9 bases lay in between. The CDR3 has 12 residues. Germline assignment: CDR1 SEHNR and CDR2 FQNEAQ (reference sequence). DNA of the CDR3: TGTGCCAGCAGCCCTCAAGGGGATACGCAGTATTTT. Its protein product is CASSPQGDTQYF.

The CDR3 protein is CSAPGQGADEQYF. The CDR3 DNA follows: TGCAGTGCGCCCGGACAGGGGGCGGACGAGCAGTACTTC. The chain joins TRBV20-1 to TRBJ2-7; 11 nucleotides agree with TRBD1. Germline lookup yields CDR1 DFQATT and CDR2 SNEGSKA (reference sequence). Losses at the gene ends were 6 bases for V and 5 bases for J; bases not matched to a gene: 6. The CDR3 runs 13 residues.

This chain joins TRBV4-1 and TRBJ1-1; 12 nucleotides line up with TRBD1. In germline, CDR1 is MGHRA, CDR2 YSYEKL. Trimming removed 6 bases from V and 5 bases from J; junction bases left unmatched: 7. The CDR3 is made up of 15 amino acids. CDR3 nucleotides: TGCGCCAGCAGTCGGGACAGGGGGCGATGGACTGAAGCTTTCTTT. Amino acids: CASSRDRGRWTEAFF.

This clonotype has a handful of counts. This sequence joins TRBV2 and TRBJ2-2; 7 nucleotides agree with TRBD1. Germline CDR1 and CDR2: SNHLY and FYNNEI. This CDR3 is 19 amino acids long. V was clipped by 4 bases and J by 4 bases; unmatched bases: 18. The CDR3 region has the DNA TGTGCCAGCAGTGGTTCTGGGACAGACGATGAGGAAGTCACCGGGGAGCTGTTTTTT. Translation: CASSGSGTDDEEVTGELFF.

The V gene is TRBV7-2, the J gene TRBJ2-3; 11 bases are shared with TRBD1. The germline V gene encodes CDR1 SGHTA and CDR2 FQGNSA. The V and J ends lost 4 bases and 5 bases, in that order; junction bases with no gene match: 8. The CDR3 spans 16 residues. Here the CDR3 reads CASSSGQGVIIDTQYF. The CDR3 nucleotides read TGTGCCAGCAGCTCGGGACAGGGGGTCATTATAGATACGCAGTATTTT.

The V and J genes are TRBV28 and TRBJ2-2; D gene ambiguous. Germline V gene sequence: CDR1 MDHEN, CDR2 SYDVKM. V lost 8 bases and J 2 bases, leaving 9 bases between the germline ends. The CDR3 is 13 residues long. The CDR3 nucleotides read TGTGCCAGCTGTCTAGGAAACACCGGGGAGCTGTTTTTT. Its protein is CASCLGNTGELFF.

V and J are TRBV7-9 and TRBJ1-1; 7 positions agree with TRBD1. This CDR3 comprises 15 residues. Germline loops: CDR1 SEHNR, CDR2 FQNEAQ (reference sequence). V was clipped by 4 bases and J by 4 bases; unmatched bases: 9. CDR3 amino acids: CASSSPRGRLTEAFF. CDR3 nucleotides: TGTGCCAGCAGCTCCCCGAGGGGGCGTCTCACTGAAGCTTTCTTT.

The table lists this clonotype with many counts. J is TRBJ1-2 and V is TRBV30, with D possibly TRBD1 on 5 matching bases. Germline V gene sequence: CDR1 GTSNPN, CDR2 SVGIG (reference sequence). The V and J ends lost 8 bases and 2 bases respectively, with 18 bases between them. CDR3 length equals 14 residues. The CDR3 DNA follows: TGTGCCAGCCCCCCAAGGGGAAACAACTATGGCTACACCTTC. Amino acids: CASPPRGNNYGYTF.

The chain joins TRBV11-2 to TRBJ2-5; 7 bases match TRBD2. The CDR3 is 15 residues long. Germline V gene lookup returns CDR1 SGHAT and CDR2 FQNNGV. V was clipped by 0 bases and J by 3 bases; unmatched bases: 4. CDR3 in amino acids: CASSLETGTKETQYF. CDR3 sequence (DNA): TGTGCCAGCAGCTTAGAAACCGGGACTAAAGAGACCCAGTACTTC.

The J gene is TRBJ1-5, the V gene TRBV15, with TRBD1 matching 7 bases. Trimming removed 5 bases from V and 0 bases from J; junction bases left unmatched: 10. Germline V gene lookup returns CDR1 LNHNV and CDR2 YYDKDF (reference sequence). The length of the CDR3 is 17 residues. CDR3 region: CATSPDRAPASNQPQHF. Here the CDR3 DNA reads TGTGCCACCAGCCCCGACAGGGCCCCCGCTAGCAATCAGCCCCAGCATTTT.

This clonotype was detected only a few times. This chain uses TRBV29-1 with TRBJ1-1, with D possibly being TRBD1 (5 bases). V lost 5 bases and J lost 4, with 14 bases in between. This CDR3 spans 13 amino acids. The germline V gene encodes CDR1 SQVTM and CDR2 ANQGSEA. As DNA, the CDR3 is TGCAGCGTTCAACCGGGACGCCCCACTGAAGCTTTCTTT. Its protein product is CSVQPGRPTEAFF. The complete variable domain, with remaining parts taken from reference TRBV29-1 and TRBJ1-1, reads SAVISQKPSRDICQRGTSLTIQCQVDSQVTMMFWYRQQPGQSLTLIATANQGSEATYESGFVIDKFPISRPNLTFSTLTVSNMSPEDSSIYLCSVQPGRPTEAFFGQGTRLTVV.

V is TRBV5-1 and J is TRBJ2-1, with 9 bases lining up with TRBD1. Germline V gene data show CDR1 as SGHRS and CDR2 as YFSETQ. This CDR3 comprises 12 residues. V lost 0 bases and J lost 13; bases outside the gene matches: 2. For the CDR3, the DNA is TGCGCCAGCAGCTTGGAGACAGGGGGACAGTTCTTC. Encoded protein: CASSLETGGQFF.

This clonotype was seen a handful of times. This chain connects TRBV5-1 to TRBJ2-1, with D possibly TRBD2 on 5 matching bases. V was shortened by 4 bases and J by 7 bases, with 15 bases between the two germline ends. CDR1 and CDR2 (germline): SGHRS, YFSETQ. The CDR3 has 14 amino acids. CDR3 in DNA: TGCGCCAGCAGCCCCGGACTCGACCAGAATGAGCAGTTCTTC. Translating gives CASSPGLDQNEQFF.

The chain has TRBV15 and TRBJ2-2; D is possibly TRBD1 (5 bases). The V gene's germline CDR1 is LNHNV and CDR2 YYDKDF (reference sequence). Deletions cut 1 base from V and 6 bases from J, with 21 bases between. This CDR3 has 18 residues. CDR3 nucleotides: TGTGCCACCAGCAGAGGTACCAATACTGCAGGGATTTCCGGGGAGCTGTTTTTT. Translation: CATSRGTNTAGISGELFF.

This chain connects TRBV12-3 or TRBV12-4 to TRBJ1-2; no clear D gene. Trimming stripped 4 bases from V and 4 bases from J, with 16 bases between. This CDR3 is 15 amino acids long. The DNA for the CDR3 is TGTGCCAGCAGTTCCCAAACCCCGGGCGGCTATGGCTACACCTTC. Its protein is CASSSQTPGGYGYTF.

This clonotype was detected only a few times. The chain employs TRBV20-1 and TRBJ2-4; 7 nucleotides align to TRBD1. CDR1 and CDR2 (germline): DFQATT, SNEGSKA (reference sequence). Germline trimming cut 0 bases from V and 7 bases from J; bases unmatched to any gene: 6. The length of the CDR3 is 14 residues. CDR3 in DNA: TGCAGTGCTAGAGATTACAGGGGACGGAACATTCAGTACTTC. Its protein product is CSARDYRGRNIQYF.